These 9 T cell receptor beta chains came from one sample sequenced in a study of cytomegalovirus exposure and HLA in healthy donors listed by TCRdb under 2017. Library creation used the immunoSEQ multiplex PCR assay. The multiplex PCR relied on a mix of 60 forward primers for TCR Vbeta segments and 13 reverse primers for TCR Jbeta segments. The immuneACCESS repertoire file appears here via TCRdb, limited to in-frame rearrangements. These files lack a portion of the clones; in checked studies, under half of the deficit traces to unresolved V genes, and the cause of the others is not known. A total of under 200,000 clones appear in this sample, around 80% of them only once. The ten largest make up about 2% of the sample. What was sequenced was PBMCs. Every receptor here comes from a woman in her 30s in good health and CMV-seropositive.

With regard to this clone: Within the sample, other DNA sequences also encode this same CDR3. The chain joins TRBV6-5 to TRBJ1-1, with TRBD1 identical over 7 bases. The CDR3 sequence is 14 residues long. V was clipped by 0 bases and J by 7 bases; unmatched bases: 5. CDR1 is MNHEY, CDR2 SVGAGI, per germline. The CDR3 DNA follows: TGTGCCAGCAGTTACTCAGCAGGGGGGTATGAAGCTTTCTTT. Translation gives CASSYSAGGYEAFF.

J is TRBJ2-1 and V is TRBV27; 7 positions match TRBD2. Germline trimming cut 6 bases from V and 4 bases from J; bases unmatched to any gene: 9. The germline V gene has CDR1 MNHEY and CDR2 SMNVEV (reference sequence). The CDR3 has 15 amino acids. The chain's CDR3 is CASSTAGVGYNEQFF. DNA of the CDR3: TGTGCCAGCAGCACGGCGGGAGTGGGGTACAATGAGCAGTTCTTC.

V and J are TRBV7-2 and TRBJ1-4, with D possibly TRBD1 on 6 matching bases. V lost 5 bases and J lost 0, with 16 bases in between. The germline gives CDR1 SGHTA, CDR2 FQGNSA. CDR3 size: 17 residues. For the CDR3, the DNA is TGTGCCAGCAGCCCCAGAGGGGGACCTGCAACTAATGAAAAACTGTTTTTT. Its protein product is CASSPRGGPATNEKLFF.

The V gene is TRBV5-6, the J gene TRBJ2-7, with D perhaps TRBD1 (5 bases). Germline values: CDR1 SGHDT, CDR2 YYEEEE. Trimming took off 2 bases at V and 2 bases at J, with 11 bases between the two ends. The CDR3 extends over 14 amino acids. The CDR3 loop reads CASSFSGFTYEQYF. CDR3 sequence (DNA): TGTGCCAGCAGCTTCTCAGGGTTTACCTACGAGCAGTACTTC. The complete variable domain, with remaining parts taken from reference TRBV5-6 and TRBJ2-7, reads DAGVTQSPTHLIKTRGQQVTLRCSPKSGHDTVSWYQQALGQGPQFIFQYYEEEERQRGNFPDRFSGHQFPNYSSELNVNALLLGDSALYLCASSFSGFTYEQYFGPGTRLTVT.

This clone has a handful of counts. The V call is TRBV5-1, the J call TRBJ1-4; TRBD1 matches 9 bases. The CDR3 contains 16 residues. The junction had 5 bases not matched to a gene; V was cut back by 0 bases and J by 5 bases. CDR1 SGHRS and CDR2 YFSETQ come from the germline V gene. CDR3 residues: CASSLGLGTGNEKLFF. The CDR3 DNA follows: TGCGCCAGCAGCTTGGGTCTTGGGACAGGGAATGAAAAACTGTTTTTT. Using reference TRBV5-1 and TRBJ1-4 for the parts outside the CDR3, the full variable domain is KAGVTQTPRYLIKTRGQQVTLSCSPISGHRSVSWYQQTPGQGLQFLFEYFSETQRNKGNFPGRFSGRQFSNSRSEMNVSTLELGDSALYLCASSLGLGTGNEKLFFGSGTQLSVL.

The rearrangement links TRBV5-1 to TRBJ2-2; 10 nucleotides match TRBD2. Germline V gene sequence: CDR1 SGHRS, CDR2 YFSETQ. V lost 0 bases, J lost 4 bases, and 3 bases stayed unmatched. This CDR3 comprises 16 residues. This CDR3 is CASSLDGTSVTGELFF. The CDR3 nucleotides are TGCGCCAGCAGCTTGGATGGGACTAGCGTCACCGGGGAGCTGTTTTTT.

This clone turned up a few times. A junction end diverges from the germline sequence, so it may reflect a read error. The J gene is TRBJ2-7, the V gene TRBV5-1; 8 nucleotides match TRBD2. Per germline, CDR1 SGHRS and CDR2 YFSETQ. This CDR3 has 15 amino acids. The CDR3 nucleotides are TGCGCCAGCAGCTCCGGGGGGGCAGGGTCCTCCGAGCAGTACTTC. It is translated as CASSSGGAGSSEQYF.

The J gene is TRBJ1-5, the V gene TRBV10-3; maybe TRBD1 (5 bases). This CDR3 contains 13 residues. The germline gives CDR1 ENHRY, CDR2 SYGVKD. V was trimmed by 6 bases and J by 2 bases, leaving 8 bases between them. In DNA form, the CDR3 reads TGTGCCATCAGGGGGCAGCGCAATCAGCCCCAGCATTTT. Amino acid sequence: CAIRGQRNQPQHF.

The chain has TRBV6-6 and TRBJ2-1; a weak D match, TRBD1 (6 bases). This CDR3 is built from 15 residues. V dropped 6 bases and J dropped 0 bases, with 12 bases sitting between them. CDR1 is MNHNY and CDR2 is SVGAGI in the germline V gene (reference sequence). Here the CDR3 reads CASSTQGSSYNEQFF. CDR3 sequence (DNA): TGTGCCAGCAGCACACAGGGTAGCTCCTACAATGAGCAGTTCTTC.